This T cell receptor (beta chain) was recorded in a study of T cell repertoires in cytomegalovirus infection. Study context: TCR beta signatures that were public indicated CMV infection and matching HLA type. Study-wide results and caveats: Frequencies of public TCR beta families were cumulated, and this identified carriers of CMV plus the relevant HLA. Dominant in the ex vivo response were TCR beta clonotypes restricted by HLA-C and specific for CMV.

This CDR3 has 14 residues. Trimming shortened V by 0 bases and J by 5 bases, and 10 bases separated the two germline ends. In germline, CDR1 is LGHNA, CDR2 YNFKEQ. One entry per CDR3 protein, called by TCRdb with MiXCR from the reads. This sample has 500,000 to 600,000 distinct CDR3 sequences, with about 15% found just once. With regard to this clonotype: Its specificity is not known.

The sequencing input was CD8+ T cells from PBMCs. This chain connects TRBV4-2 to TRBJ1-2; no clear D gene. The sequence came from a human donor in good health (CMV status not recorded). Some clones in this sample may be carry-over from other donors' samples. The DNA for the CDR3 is TGTGCCAGCAGCCAAGATCGGGGTCTTTATGGCTACACCTTC. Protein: CASSQDRGLYGYTF.